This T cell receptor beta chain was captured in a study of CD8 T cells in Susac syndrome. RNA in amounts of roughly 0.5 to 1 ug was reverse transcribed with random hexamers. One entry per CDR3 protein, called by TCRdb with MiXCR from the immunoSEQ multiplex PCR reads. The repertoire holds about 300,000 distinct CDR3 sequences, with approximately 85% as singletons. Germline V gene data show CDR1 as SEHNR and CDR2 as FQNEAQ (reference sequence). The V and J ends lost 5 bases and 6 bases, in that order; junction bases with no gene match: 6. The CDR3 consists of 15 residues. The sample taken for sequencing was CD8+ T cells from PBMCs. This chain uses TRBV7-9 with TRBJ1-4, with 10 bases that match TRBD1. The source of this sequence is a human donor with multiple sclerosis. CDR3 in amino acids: CASSPWTGGDEKLFF. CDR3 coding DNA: TGTGCCAGCAGCCCCTGGACAGGGGGAGATGAAAAACTGTTTTTT.